These T cell receptor beta chains were read from a single sample in a study of blood T cell repertoires in COVID-19. Repertoires were generated with immunoSEQ multiplex PCR, while TCRdb's copy carries only in-frame clones and drops some. The data hold 130,000 or so clones, with 80% to 90% observed a single time. The sequenced sample was peripheral blood. These receptors originate from a human donor in a cohort sampled during active COVID-19. Each CDR3 is given with its conserved first and last residue. A D gene is named only where the DNA matches it firmly. Some rows mark clone size as missing; the rest say once, few, many or name a class of expanded clone.

TGCGCCAGCAGCTTGGCCGGGGGACTAGCGGGGAATGAGCAGTTCTTC,CASSLAGGLAGNEQFF,16,TRBJ2-1,.,TRBD2,TRBV5-1
TGTGCCAGCAGCTTAGATAACGAGCAGTACTTC,CASSLDNEQYF,11,TRBJ2-7,.,.,TRBV7-9
TGTGCCAGCAGCCTTCGGACTGGAGCCTACAATGAGCAGTTCTTC,CASSLRTGAYNEQFF,15,TRBJ2-1,.,.,TRBV3-1/TRBV3-2
TGCAGCGTCGGGACACCGAACACCGGGGAGCTGTTTTTT,CSVGTPNTGELFF,13,TRBJ2-2,once,.,TRBV29-1
TGCGCCAGCAGTGAGGCAGGGGTCCCCTACGAGCAGTACTTC,CASSEAGVPYEQYF,14,TRBJ2-7,once,.,TRBV10-1
TGTGCCAGCAGTTACTCTTTCACGACACCTGAAGCTTTCTTT,CASSYSFTTPEAFF,14,TRBJ1-1,.,.,TRBV6-5
TGTGCCAGCAGCCTCGGGGGGGTGGGGCAAGAGACCCAGTACTTC,CASSLGGVGQETQYF,15,TRBJ2-5,.,TRBD2,TRBV11-2
TGTGCCAGCTCACTTAACGCGGGGGGAGCTAATGAAAAACTGTTTTTT,CASSLNAGGANEKLFF,16,TRBJ1-4,once,.,TRBV18
TGTGCCAGCTCTCCTGACAGGAGCAATCAGCCCCAGCATTTT,CASSPDRSNQPQHF,14,TRBJ1-5,.,.,TRBV18
TGCGCCAGCAGCTACACAGGGGAAAATGAAAAACTGTTTTTT,CASSYTGENEKLFF,14,TRBJ1-4,.,TRBD1,TRBV5-1
TGTGCCAGCAGCCCCCGACAGGGTGTAGCAAATTCACCCCTCCACTTT,CASSPRQGVANSPLHF,16,TRBJ1-6,.,TRBD1,TRBV3-1/TRBV3-2
TGTGCCACCAGATCTAACTCCTACGAGCAGTACTTC,CATRSNSYEQYF,12,TRBJ2-7,.,.,TRBV15
TGTGCCAGTAGCGGACAGGGGGCAACTAATGAAAAACTGTTTTTT,CASSGQGATNEKLFF,15,TRBJ1-4,.,TRBD1,TRBV19
TGTGCCAGCAGTTTCGGGACAGGGGGGAAAAAACTGTTTTTT,CASSFGTGGKKLFF,14,TRBJ1-4,.,TRBD1,TRBV6-5
TGTGCCAGCAGTACAGGGTTGGGCACTGAAGCTTTCTTT,CASSTGLGTEAFF,13,TRBJ1-1,.,.,TRBV6-5
TGCGCCAGCAGCTCCGGACAGGACGCCGGGGAGCTGTTTTTT,CASSSGQDAGELFF,14,TRBJ2-2,.,TRBD1,TRBV5-1
TGTGCCAGCAGTCCCCCGGGACACTTCTACGAGCAGTACTTC,CASSPPGHFYEQYF,14,TRBJ2-7,.,.,TRBV27
TGCGCCAGCAGCCGAGTTGAACAGGGGGCAGGGGAGACCCAGTACTTC,CASSRVEQGAGETQYF,16,TRBJ2-5,.,TRBD1,TRBV5-1
TGCGCCAGCGGCCCCGGGGGGTCTGGGGCCAACGTCCTGACTTTC,CASGPGGSGANVLTF,15,TRBJ2-6,.,TRBD2,TRBV5-1
TGTGCCAGCAGCCATCGAGGGGGGGGAGTGCCCTACGAGCAGTACTTC,CASSHRGGGVPYEQYF,16,TRBJ2-7,.,.,TRBV13